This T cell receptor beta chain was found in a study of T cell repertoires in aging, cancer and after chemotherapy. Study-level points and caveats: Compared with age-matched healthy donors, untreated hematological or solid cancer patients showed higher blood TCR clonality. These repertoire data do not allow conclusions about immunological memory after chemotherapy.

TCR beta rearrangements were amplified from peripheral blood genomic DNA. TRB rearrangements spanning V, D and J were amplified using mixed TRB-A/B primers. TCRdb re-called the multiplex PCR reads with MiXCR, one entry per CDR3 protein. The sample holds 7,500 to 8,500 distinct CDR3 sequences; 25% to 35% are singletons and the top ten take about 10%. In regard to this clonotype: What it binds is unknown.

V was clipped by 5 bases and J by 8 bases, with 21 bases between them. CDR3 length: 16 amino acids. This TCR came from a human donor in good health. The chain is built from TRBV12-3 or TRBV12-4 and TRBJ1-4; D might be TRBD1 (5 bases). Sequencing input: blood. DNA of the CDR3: TGTGCCAGCAGTAACCGGGACGGCGGCCCTGGAGAAAAACTGTTTTTT. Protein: CASSNRDGGPGEKLFF.